This T cell receptor (beta chain) appears in the sequencing data of a study of OX40 agonist ivuxolimab in advanced cancers. Background on the study: Patients received ivuxolimab, an intravenous treatment, every 2 weeks at 0.01 to 10 mg/kg.

Trimming took 5 bases from V and 2 from J; bases not matched to a gene: 8. CDR3 length: 15 amino acids. Germline lookup yields CDR1 SGHNT and CDR2 YENEEA. TCRdb keeps only in-frame clones here, not all; method: immunoSEQ multiplex PCR. There are roughly 60,000 clones in the sample; around 93% occur only once, and less than 0.55% lies in the top ten. The receptor was derived from an adult with an advanced solid tumor such as melanoma, head and neck, liver or kidney cancer. Sample: CD4+ or CD8+ T cells sorted from blood, taken in a trial of the OX40 agonist ivuxolimab. This sequence joins TRBV11-3 and TRBJ1-1, with 7 bases that match TRBD1. The CDR3 DNA sequence: TGTGCCAGCAGCAGACAGGACAGGCCAAACACTGAAGCTTTCTTT. It yields the protein CASSRQDRPNTEAFF.